This T cell receptor (beta chain) came from a study of blood T cell repertoires in COVID-19. The overall study: Material from acute and convalescent COVID-19 was sourced from the United States, Italy and Spain. T cells, B-cell-depleted T cells, or PBMCs supplied cDNA or gDNA.

In germline, CDR1 is SGHNT, CDR2 YYREEE (reference sequence). Trimming removed 1 base from V and 2 bases from J, with 9 bases in between. The CDR3 is 14 amino acids. Original handling: Estimation of nucleated cell counts relied on the amplification of reference gene primers. Assay: immunoSEQ multiplex PCR; the TCRdb copy retains only in-frame clones and omits some. The V and J calls and clone size were taken over from that table, and D and trimming were inferred from the DNA. The sample holds some 150,000 clones, 80% to 85% seen once. The sample taken for sequencing was peripheral blood. The chain joins TRBV5-4 to TRBJ2-5, with D possibly TRBD1 on 6 matching bases. The TCR comes from a human donor in a cohort sampled during active COVID-19. CDR3 amino acids: CASSLSQGQETQYF. For the CDR3, the DNA is TGTGCCAGCAGCTTGTCGCAGGGGCAAGAGACCCAGTACTTC.